This T cell receptor beta chain was observed in a study of blood T cell repertoires in COVID-19. The wider study: COVID-19 samples, acute and convalescent, were from the United States, Italy and Spain. The cDNA or gDNA used as material had been derived from T cells, B-cell-depleted T cells, or PBMCs.

Points on this clone: Other DNA sequences in this specimen translate into the identical CDR3.

Under the authors' procedure: The assay estimated nucleated cells by amplifying reference gene primers. The data were produced by immunoSEQ multiplex PCR, yet TCRdb's version contains in-frame clones alone and is incomplete. That table furnishes V, J and clone size, whereas the DNA furnished D and trimming. This table has about 170,000 clones, approximately 90% appearing once. CDR1 and CDR2 from the germline V gene are SGHTA and FQGNSA. This CDR3 has 15 residues. Unmatched junction bases numbered 6, after V lost 5 bases and J lost 7 bases. The clonotype originates from a man in his fifties who had recovered from COVID-19. Sequences were obtained from peripheral blood. The chain has TRBV7-2 and TRBJ1-6; 9 positions match TRBD1. In DNA form, the CDR3 reads TGTGCCAGCAGCCTTGGGACAGGGACCAATTCACCCCTCCACTTT. Translating gives CASSLGTGTNSPLHF. Complete variable domain (other parts from reference TRBV7-2 and TRBJ1-6): GAGVSQSPSNKVTEKGKDVELRCDPISGHTALYWYRQSLGQGLEFLIYFQGNSAPDKSGLPSDRFSAERTGGSVSTLTIQRTQQEDSAVYLCASSLGTGTNSPLHFGNGTRLTVT.